These T cell receptor beta chains were read from a single sample in a study of T-cell memory formation after mild COVID-19. From the 5' RACE reads, TCRdb called clonotypes with MiXCR, one entry per CDR3 protein. The sample yields about 290,000 distinct CDR3 sequences, around 15% seen once. The sample consisted of PBMCs or a T cell subset sorted from them (not recorded which). The receptors shown here come from a man younger than 30 who had mild COVID-19 (a few samples of this study predate the infection). Cell type and time point are not known. The CDR3 runs from the conserved cysteine through the conserved F or W. The order of the fields is J gene, V gene, clone size, CDR3 protein. Part of the rows lack a size; the others show once, few, many or a class for expanded clones.

>TRBJ2-7|TRBV6-5|-
CASSHGTVDEQYF
>TRBJ2-4|TRBV7-2|few
CASSPDPGRAIQYF
>TRBJ2-7|TRBV20-1|-
CSAATETYEQYF
>TRBJ1-6|TRBV4-1|-
CASSPGRVQGNSPLHF
>TRBJ1-2|TRBV2|-
CASSESRTARDYGYTF
>TRBJ2-2|TRBV24-1|-
CATRTANTGELFF
>TRBJ2-7|TRBV4-1|few
CASSQGRGGSYEQYF
>TRBJ1-6|TRBV12-3/TRBV12-4|many
CASSPGGHSYNSPLHF
>TRBJ2-3|TRBV29-1|-
CSVEADRELTDTQYF
>TRBJ1-2|TRBV7-2|few
CASSFAQIQGYTF